This passage covers 9 T cell receptor beta chains from one sample sequenced in a study of CD8 T cells in ankylosing spondylitis. TCRdb reprocessed the 5' RACE reads with MiXCR, giving one entry per CDR3 protein. Among more than 25,000 distinct CDR3 sequences listed, about 5.3% were seen once. What was sequenced was blood, either unsorted or a sorted T cell fraction (not recorded which). All receptors come from a female donor with ankylosing spondylitis or in good health (not recorded which).

The table lists this clonotype with many counts. The V gene is TRBV9, the J gene TRBJ2-5; D is unclear. Germline loops: CDR1 SGDLS, CDR2 YYNGEE. The CDR3 is 15 residues long. Trimming shortened V by 0 bases and J by 5 bases, and 14 bases separated the two germline ends. The chain's CDR3 is CASSVGSTGVETQYF. The CDR3 region has the DNA TGTGCCAGCAGCGTAGGTTCCACCGGAGTGGAGACCCAGTACTTC.

This clonotype was detected a few times. The genes are TRBV9 and TRBJ1-4; D is unresolved. Germline-derived CDR1 and CDR2 are SGDLS and YYNGEE. The V end lost 0 bases, the J end lost 8 bases, and 14 bases lay between the germline ends. The CDR3 has 15 amino acids. CDR3: CASSVGGSEAEKLFF. The CDR3 region has the DNA TGTGCCAGCAGCGTAGGCGGCTCGGAGGCCGAAAAACTGTTTTTT.

There are many counts of this clonotype. This rearrangement joins TRBV9 to TRBJ2-2, with D unclear. The germline V gene has CDR1 SGDLS and CDR2 YYNGEE. V lost 0 bases, J lost 4 bases, and 10 bases lay in between. The CDR3 spans 15 residues. Here the CDR3 reads CASSVGATGTGELFF. The CDR3 bases are TGTGCCAGCAGCGTAGGAGCGACGGGCACCGGGGAGCTGTTTTTT.

There are many counts of this clonotype. The genes are TRBV9 and TRBJ2-5; D remains ambiguous. With 0 bases removed from V and 5 bases from J, the gap between germline ends came to 11 bases. From germline, CDR1 is SGDLS and CDR2 YYNGEE. This CDR3 has 14 residues. The chain's CDR3 is CASSVGGREETQYF. CDR3 coding DNA: TGTGCCAGCAGCGTAGGGGGTAGAGAGGAGACCCAGTACTTC. Full variable domain (missing parts from reference TRBV9 and TRBJ2-5): DSGVTQTPKHLITATGQRVTLRCSPRSGDLSVYWYQQSLDQGLQFLIQYYNGEERAKGNILERFSAQQFPDLHSELNLSSLELGDSALYFCASSVGGREETQYFGPGTRLLVL.

Comment on this clonotype: One end of the junction varies from germline; a read error may be responsible. The chain recombines TRBV9 with TRBJ1-4; D not certain. This CDR3 region has 14 residues. CDR1 and CDR2 (germline): SGDLS, YYNGEE. In nucleotides, the CDR3 is TGTGCCAACAGCGTAGAGGGAGTTCACGAAAAACTGTTTTTT. Amino acid sequence: CANSVEGVHEKLFF.

This clonotype was observed at least ten times. V and J are TRBV9 and TRBJ2-5, with 9 bases identical to TRBD1. Germline assignment: CDR1 SGDLS and CDR2 YYNGEE. This CDR3 is built from 14 residues. The V and J ends lost 7 bases and 3 bases, in that order; junction bases with no gene match: 7. The CDR3 coding sequence is TGTGCCAGCGCACGGACAGGGGAAAAAGAGACCCAGTACTTC. Translation: CASARTGEKETQYF.

This clonotype has ten or more counts. The rearrangement links TRBV9 to TRBJ2-2; D uncertain. From germline, CDR1 is SGDLS and CDR2 YYNGEE. The CDR3 loop spans 15 amino acids. The germline V and J ends were trimmed by 4 bases and 1 base, with 11 bases remaining between them. The CDR3 loop is CASSLASLNTGELFF. In nucleotides, the CDR3 is TGTGCCAGCAGCCTGGCTAGTTTGAACACCGGGGAGCTGTTTTTT.

As regards this clonotype: At one of its ends the junction is not consistent with the germline gene, which may arise from a read error. The chain recombines TRBV9 with TRBJ2-2, with 8 bases identical to TRBD2. From germline, CDR1 is SGDLS and CDR2 YYNGEE. The CDR3 loop spans 15 amino acids. For the CDR3, the DNA is TGTACCAGCAGCGTAAGCGGGGGAGACACCGGGGACCTGTTTTTT. The encoded protein is CTSSVSGGDTGDLFF.

The V call is TRBV9, the J call TRBJ2-1; 10 positions agree with TRBD2. The CDR3 contains 18 residues. Germline values: CDR1 SGDLS, CDR2 YYNGEE. Trimming took 2 bases from V and 1 from J; bases not matched to a gene: 9. The CDR3 DNA is TGTGCCAGCAGCGTCCCAGCGGGGGGGCTTCGATCCTACAATGAGCAGTTCTTC. Protein: CASSVPAGGLRSYNEQFF.